These T cell receptor beta chains were read from a single sample in a study of CD8 T cells in ankylosing spondylitis. TCRdb processed the 5' RACE reads anew with MiXCR; each CDR3 protein has one entry. The sample shows around 770,000 distinct CDR3 sequences, under 20% of them seen only once. The source material was blood, either unsorted or a sorted T cell fraction (not recorded which). These receptors were taken from a male donor with ankylosing spondylitis. Each CDR3 is given with its conserved first and last residue. The order of the fields is J gene, CDR3 length, V gene, D gene, clone size, CDR3 DNA, CDR3 protein. A D gene is named only where the DNA matches it firmly. A row's size may be missing; if present it is once, few, many or a size class.

>TRBJ2-5|14|TRBV7-2|-|-
TGTGCCAGCAGCTTAGCGCCCACTCAAGAGACCCAGTACTTC
CASSLAPTQETQYF
>TRBJ2-7|12|TRBV20-1|-|-
TGCAGTGTTCCGGGACAAATGTACGAGCAGTACTTC
CSVPGQMYEQYF
>TRBJ1-4|15|TRBV20-1|-|-
TGCAGTGCTCGACTCAACGGGGCCTATAATGAAAAACTGTTTTTT
CSARLNGAYNEKLFF
>TRBJ2-7|18|TRBV3-1|TRBD2|few
TGTGCCAGCAGCCAAGTAGTCGGCGGGAGGGCCGGTTCCTACGAGCAGTACTTC
CASSQVVGGRAGSYEQYF
>TRBJ1-5|14|TRBV9|TRBD1|many
TGTGCCAGCAGCGCGACAGGGGCCGGTCAGCCCCAGCATTTT
CASSATGAGQPQHF
>TRBJ2-2|15|TRBV12-3/TRBV12-4|-|-
TGTGCCAGCAGCCAGTACAGGGCTTGGGCCGGGGAGCTGTTTTTT
CASSQYRAWAGELFF
>TRBJ2-3|14|TRBV29-1|-|-
TGCAGCGTTGAGGGGGTGGAAAGCACAGATACGCAGTATTTT
CSVEGVESTDTQYF
>TRBJ1-2|10|TRBV20-1|-|-
TGCAGTGCTGGTACCTCGAAAGTCACCTTC
CSAGTSKVTF
>TRBJ2-1|15|TRBV12-3/TRBV12-4|-|-
TGTGCCAGCAGTGACCGTTCCCCCTCCTACAATGAGCAGTTCTTC
CASSDRSPSYNEQFF
>TRBJ1-2|14|TRBV3-1|-|-
TGTGCCAGCAGCCAAAAGGGACGGCCCTCTGGCTACACCTTC
CASSQKGRPSGYTF
>TRBJ2-1|14|TRBV7-2|TRBD1|many
TGTGCCAGCAGCTCGGACAGGGGGGTGAATGAGCAGTTCTTC
CASSSDRGVNEQFF
>TRBJ2-3|13|TRBV30|-|few
TGTGCCTGGTCCATGGGGGGCACAGATACGCAGTATTTT
CAWSMGGTDTQYF
>TRBJ2-2|15|TRBV4-3|-|-
TGCGCCAGCAGCCACACAGGCGCGAACACCGGGGAGCTGTTTTTT
CASSHTGANTGELFF
>TRBJ2-1|15|TRBV15|-|-
TGTGCCACCAGCAGAGATGGTGGCAGCTACAATGAGCAGTTCTTC
CATSRDGGSYNEQFF
>TRBJ1-1|14|TRBV7-3|-|few
TGTGCCAGCAGCTTAAACGGGGAGAACACTGAAGCTTTCTTT
CASSLNGENTEAFF
>TRBJ2-1|15|TRBV7-9|-|few
TGTGCCAGCAGCTTCTTAAGCGGAGAATACAATGAGCAGTTCTTC
CASSFLSGEYNEQFF
>TRBJ2-1|16|TRBV5-1|TRBD2|few
TGCGCCAGCAGTCCAACCGGGACTAGCGCGAGCGGCGAGCAGTTCTTC
CASSPTGTSASGEQFF
>TRBJ2-1|14|TRBV18|-|-
TGTGCCAGCTCTCCCCAGACCAGATACAATGAGCAGTTCTTC
CASSPQTRYNEQFF
>TRBJ1-5|15|TRBV27|-|-
TGTGCCAGCAGTCCGACAGTCTATAGCAATCAGCCCCAGCATTTT
CASSPTVYSNQPQHF
>TRBJ1-3|16|TRBV20-1|-|-
TGCAGTGTCCCAGGGGCGGGGGGATTCTCTGGAAACACCATATATTTT
CSVPGAGGFSGNTIYF
>TRBJ1-2|11|TRBV12-3/TRBV12-4|-|many
TGTGCCAGCAGTAAAACCCTTGTATACACCTTC
CASSKTLVYTF
>TRBJ2-2|15|TRBV4-1|TRBD2|few
TGCGCCAGCAGCCCGGGACTAGCGAGCACCGGGGAGCTGTTTTTT
CASSPGLASTGELFF
>TRBJ2-1|16|TRBV3-1|-|-
TGTGCCAGCAGCCAGCTAGGCCAGGGCGCCTACAATGAGCAGTTCTTC
CASSQLGQGAYNEQFF